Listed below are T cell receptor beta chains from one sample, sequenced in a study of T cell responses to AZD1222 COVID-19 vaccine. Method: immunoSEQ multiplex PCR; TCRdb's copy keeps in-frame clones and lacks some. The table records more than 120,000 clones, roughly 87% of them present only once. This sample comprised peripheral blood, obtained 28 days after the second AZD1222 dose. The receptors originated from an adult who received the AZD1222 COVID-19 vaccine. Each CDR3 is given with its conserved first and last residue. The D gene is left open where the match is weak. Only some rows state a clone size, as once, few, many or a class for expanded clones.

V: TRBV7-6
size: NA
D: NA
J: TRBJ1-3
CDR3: CASSLETGGLAGNTIYF
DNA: TGTGCCAGCAGCTTAGAGACAGGTGGACTTGCTGGAAACACCATATATTTT

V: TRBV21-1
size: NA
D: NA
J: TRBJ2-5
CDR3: CASSKVRDWETQYF
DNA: TGTGCCAGCAGCAAAGTACGGGACTGGGAGACCCAGTACTTC

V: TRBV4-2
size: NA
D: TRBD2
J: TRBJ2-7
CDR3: CASSPQWAGEWVHEQYF
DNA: TGTGCCAGCAGCCCCCAGTGGGCGGGAGAGTGGGTGCACGAGCAGTACTTC

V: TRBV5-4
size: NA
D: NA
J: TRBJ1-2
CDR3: CASSSPIQGNYGYTF
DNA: TGTGCCAGCAGCTCCCCTATTCAGGGAAACTATGGCTACACCTTC

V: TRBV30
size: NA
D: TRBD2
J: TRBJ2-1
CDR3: CAWRTSGSVNEQFF
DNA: TGTGCCTGGAGGACTAGCGGGAGTGTCAATGAGCAGTTCTTC

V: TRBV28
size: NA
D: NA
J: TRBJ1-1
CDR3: CASSGAEVWTEAFF
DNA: TGTGCCAGCAGTGGGGCGGAGGTCTGGACTGAAGCTTTCTTT

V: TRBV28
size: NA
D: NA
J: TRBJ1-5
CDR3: CASSLFQGGDQPQHF
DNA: TGTGCCAGCAGTTTATTCCAGGGAGGTGATCAGCCCCAGCATTTT

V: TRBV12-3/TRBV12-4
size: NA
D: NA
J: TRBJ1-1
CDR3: CASSRTREGAFF
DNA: TGTGCCAGCAGTCGGACACGGGAGGGAGCTTTCTTT

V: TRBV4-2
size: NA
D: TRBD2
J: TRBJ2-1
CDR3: CASSQALLAGNNEQFF
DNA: TGTGCCAGCAGCCAAGCTTTACTAGCGGGAAACAATGAGCAGTTCTTC

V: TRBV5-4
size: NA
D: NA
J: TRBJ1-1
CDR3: CASSFRGLNTEAFF
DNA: TGTGCCAGCAGCTTCAGGGGACTGAACACTGAAGCTTTCTTT

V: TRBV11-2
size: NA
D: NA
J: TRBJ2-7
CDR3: CASSLDRVPQGEQYF
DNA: TGTGCCAGCAGCTTAGACCGGGTCCCTCAAGGAGAGCAGTACTTC

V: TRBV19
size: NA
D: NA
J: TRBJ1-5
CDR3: CASSIASASNQPQHF
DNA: TGTGCCAGTAGTATCGCGTCCGCCAGCAATCAGCCCCAGCATTTT

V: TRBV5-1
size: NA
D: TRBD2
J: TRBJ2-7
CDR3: CASSPGGGTYEQYF
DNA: TGCGCCAGCAGCCCGGGAGGGGGGACCTACGAGCAGTACTTC

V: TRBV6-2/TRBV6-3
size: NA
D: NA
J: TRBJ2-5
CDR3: CASSYARAGSKETQYF
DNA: TGTGCCAGCAGTTACGCGAGGGCGGGAAGCAAAGAGACCCAGTACTTC

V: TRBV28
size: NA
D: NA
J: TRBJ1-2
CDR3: CASSFYLGGDVYGYTF
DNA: TGTGCCAGCAGTTTTTACCTGGGGGGGGACGTCTATGGCTACACCTTC

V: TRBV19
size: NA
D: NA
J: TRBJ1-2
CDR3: CASSIGTGIYYGYTF
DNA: TGTGCCAGTAGTATAGGAACAGGGATCTACTATGGCTACACCTTC

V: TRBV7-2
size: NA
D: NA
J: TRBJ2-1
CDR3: CASSLGSASYNEQFF
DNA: TGTGCCAGCAGCTTAGGGAGTGCGTCCTACAATGAGCAGTTCTTC

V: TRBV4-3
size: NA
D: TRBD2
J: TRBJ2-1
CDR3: CASSPRTSGRPYNEQFF
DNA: TGCGCCAGCAGCCCACGGACTAGCGGGAGACCCTACAATGAGCAGTTCTTC

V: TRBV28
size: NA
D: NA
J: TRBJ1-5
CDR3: CASSKTWGNQPQHF
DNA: TGTGCCAGCAGCAAGACGTGGGGGAACCAGCCCCAGCATTTT

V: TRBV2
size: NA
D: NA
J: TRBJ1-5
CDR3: CASSEQLLGNQPQHF
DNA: TGTGCCAGCAGTGAGCAGCTTTTGGGCAATCAGCCCCAGCATTTT

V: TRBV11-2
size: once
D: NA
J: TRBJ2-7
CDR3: CASSLGLYYEQYF
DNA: TGTGCCAGCAGCTTAGGACTTTACTACGAGCAGTACTTC

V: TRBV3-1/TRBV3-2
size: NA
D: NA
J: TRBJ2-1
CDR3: CASSQPGGYEQFF
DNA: TGTGCCAGCAGCCAACCGGGGGGCTATGAGCAGTTCTTC

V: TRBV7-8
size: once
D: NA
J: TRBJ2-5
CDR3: CASSPGGGLSYF
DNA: TGTGCCAGCAGCCCGGGGGGCGGGCTTTCGTACTTC

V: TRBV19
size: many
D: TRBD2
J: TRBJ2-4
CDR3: CASSVLAGGRAKNIQYF
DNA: TGTGCCAGTAGTGTACTAGCGGGAGGTAGGGCCAAAAACATTCAGTACTTC

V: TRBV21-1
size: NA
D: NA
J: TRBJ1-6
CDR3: CASSKYLWQRIYNSPLHF
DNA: TGTGCCAGCAGCAAATACCTTTGGCAGCGAATCTATAATTCACCCCTCCACTTT

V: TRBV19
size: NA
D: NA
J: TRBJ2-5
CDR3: CASSIGTRETQYF
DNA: TGTGCCAGTAGTATCGGGACAAGAGAGACCCAGTACTTC

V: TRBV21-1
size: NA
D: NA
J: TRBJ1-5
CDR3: CASSHRVSQPQHF
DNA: TGTGCCAGCAGCCACAGGGTATCTCAGCCCCAGCATTTT

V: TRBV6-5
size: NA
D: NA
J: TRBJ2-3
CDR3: CASRFREYTDTQYF
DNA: TGTGCCAGCAGATTCAGGGAATACACAGATACGCAGTATTTT

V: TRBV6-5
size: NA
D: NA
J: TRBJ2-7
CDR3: CASSVFRGSYEQYF
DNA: TGTGCCAGCAGCGTATTCCGGGGGTCCTACGAGCAGTACTTC

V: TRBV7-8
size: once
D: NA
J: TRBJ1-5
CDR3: CASSLGAGNQPQHF
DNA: TGTGCCAGCAGCTTAGGGGCAGGCAATCAGCCCCAGCATTTT

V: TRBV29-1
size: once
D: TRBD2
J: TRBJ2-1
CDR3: CSVEGGETSGSSGLYNEQFF
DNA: TGCAGCGTTGAGGGGGGGGAGACTAGCGGGAGTAGCGGCCTATACAATGAGCAGTTCTTC

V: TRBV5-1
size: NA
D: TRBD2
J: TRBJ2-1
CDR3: CASSVALADYNERFF
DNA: TGCGCCAGCAGCGTCGCTCTAGCGGATTACAATGAGCGGTTCTTC

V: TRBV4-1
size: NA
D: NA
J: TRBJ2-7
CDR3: CASSQSAGFPRGQYF
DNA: TGCGCCAGCAGCCAGAGCGCGGGCTTTCCCCGCGGGCAGTACTTC

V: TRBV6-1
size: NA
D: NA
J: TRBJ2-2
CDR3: CASSEGLDRAGELFF
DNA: TGTGCCAGCAGTGAAGGTCTCGATCGGGCCGGGGAGCTGTTTTTT

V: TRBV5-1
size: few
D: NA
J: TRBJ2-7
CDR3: CASSFGQSYEQYF
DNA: TGCGCCAGCAGCTTTGGACAGTCCTACGAGCAGTACTTC